This entry lists 13 T cell receptor beta chains sequenced from one sample in a study of blood T cell repertoires in COVID-19. Generated by immunoSEQ multiplex PCR, the TCRdb table keeps only in-frame clones and is missing some. The data show hundreds of thousands of clones, with 90% seen just once and approximately 0.25% held by the top ten. Sequenced: peripheral blood. The receptors originated from a woman under 30 with acute or convalescent COVID-19.

The V and J genes are TRBV7-9 and TRBJ1-1; 7 bases are shared with TRBD1. The ends lost 0 bases at V and 4 bases at J; junction bases unmatched: 5. The CDR3 spans 15 residues. Germline CDR1 reads SEHNR; CDR2 reads FQNEAQ (reference sequence). In DNA form, the CDR3 reads TGTGCCAGCAGCTTAGCGGCAGGGGGAGGCACTGAAGCTTTCTTT. Amino acids: CASSLAAGGGTEAFF. The variable domain in full, completed from reference TRBV7-9 and TRBJ1-1, reads DTGVSQNPRHKITKRGQNVTFRCDPISEHNRLYWYRQTLGQGPEFLTYFQNEAQLEKSRLLSDRFSAERPKGSFSTLEIQRTEQGDSAMYLCASSLAAGGGTEAFFGQGTRLTVV.

The chain has TRBV5-4 and TRBJ2-7; D perhaps matches TRBD1 (6 bases). The germline V gene encodes CDR1 SGHNT and CDR2 YYREEE (reference sequence). V was cut by 3 bases and J by 6 bases, with 13 bases left in between. The CDR3 extends over 13 amino acids. In nucleotides, the CDR3 is TGTGCCAGCAGCTACCCTTTGACAGGCGAGCAGTACTTC. Protein product: CASSYPLTGEQYF.

The chain combines TRBV5-1 with TRBJ1-2, with D uncertain. Trimming shortened V by 4 bases and J by 8 bases, and 15 bases separated the two germline ends. Per germline, CDR1 SGHRS and CDR2 YFSETQ. The CDR3 totals 13 residues. The CDR3 coding sequence is TGCGCCAGCAGCCCCGAGCCTTCCCGGGGCTACACCTTC. Protein product: CASSPEPSRGYTF.

V is TRBV6-1 and J is TRBJ1-2; TRBD1 matches at 8 bases. Germline trimming cut 2 bases from V and 2 bases from J; bases unmatched to any gene: 7. The length of the CDR3 is 16 residues. Germline CDR1 and CDR2: MNHNS and SASEGT. CDR3 in amino acids: CASSENPRQGNYGYTF. The DNA for the CDR3 is TGTGCCAGCAGTGAAAACCCCAGACAGGGGAACTATGGCTACACCTTC.

This chain links TRBV7-9 with TRBJ1-3, with 8 bases matching TRBD1. Germline trimming cut 5 bases from V and 8 bases from J; bases unmatched to any gene: 11. This CDR3 contains 15 residues. Germline loops: CDR1 SEHNR, CDR2 FQNEAQ (reference sequence). CDR3: CASSGAGQGKDTIYF. As DNA, the CDR3 is TGTGCCAGCAGCGGCGCCGGACAGGGAAAGGACACCATATATTTT.

CDR3 in DNA: TGTGCCAGCAGCTTACCCCTGGGCAGGGGGCGCTTCACCTTC. Amino acid sequence: CASSLPLGRGRFTF. The genes are TRBV7-6 and TRBJ1-2, with TRBD1 identical over 8 bases. CDR1 and CDR2 (germline): SGHVS, FNYEAQ. The junction had 12 bases not matched to a gene; V was cut back by 2 bases and J by 13 bases. There are 14 residues in the CDR3.

This clone was observed a few times. CDR3 nucleotides: TGTGCAAGTCGCCCCGGACAGGATGAAAAACTGTTTTTT. It codes for CASRPGQDEKLFF. This rearrangement joins TRBV12-2 to TRBJ1-4; TRBD1 reflects the table's D call only, with no check against the DNA. TRBV12-2 is described as a pseudogene. The CDR3 totals 13 residues.

This chain uses TRBV7-2 with TRBJ2-5; 8 nucleotides align to TRBD1. Germline V lookup: CDR1 SGHTA, CDR2 FQGNSA. The CDR3 has 14 residues. After removal of 5 bases from V and 3 bases from J, the junction contained 5 bases not matched to a gene. In nucleotides, the CDR3 is TGTGCCAGCAGCATACAGACAGGGGAAGAGACCCAGTACTTC. Translating gives CASSIQTGEETQYF. Looking up the rest from reference TRBV7-2 and TRBJ2-5 gives the full variable domain: GAGVSQSPSNKVTEKGKDVELRCDPISGHTALYWYRQSLGQGLEFLIYFQGNSAPDKSGLPSDRFSAERTGGSVSTLTIQRTQQEDSAVYLCASSIQTGEETQYFGPGTRLLVL.

The rearrangement links TRBV7-2 to TRBJ1-3, with D maybe TRBD1 (5 bases). Between the trimmed V and J ends, which lost 5 bases and 0 bases, there was a span of 20 bases. Germline V lookup: CDR1 SGHTA, CDR2 FQGNSA. The CDR3 runs 18 residues. Here the CDR3 reads CASSRTPSQGPSGNTIYF. DNA of the CDR3: TGTGCCAGCAGCCGTACGCCTTCCCAGGGCCCCTCTGGAAACACCATATATTTT.

J is TRBJ1-3 and V is TRBV6-1; possible D gene TRBD1, 5 bases. Germline V CDR1 and CDR2: MNHNS, SASEGT. The CDR3 is 16 residues long. V was clipped by 3 bases and J by 2 bases, with 14 bases between them. The CDR3, as DNA: TGTGCCAGCAGTGACCGCGGCGGGGGGGCTGGAAACACCATATATTTT. This encodes CASSDRGGGAGNTIYF.

The CDR3 coding sequence is TGTGCCAGCAGCCCCCCTAGCGGGGGTTATTACGAGCAGTACTTC. Translating gives CASSPPSGGYYEQYF. The chain carries TRBV9 and TRBJ2-7, with 10 bases that match TRBD2. Germline trimming cut 4 bases from V and 4 bases from J; bases unmatched to any gene: 8. This CDR3 has 15 amino acids. Germline V gene lookup returns CDR1 SGDLS and CDR2 YYNGEE.

This chain uses TRBV24-1 with TRBJ1-5, with 10 bases matching TRBD1. Per the germline V gene, CDR1 is KGHDR and CDR2 is SFDVKD. V lost 2 bases to trimming and J lost 0 bases; unmatched junction nucleotides: 6. The CDR3 totals 18 residues. The CDR3 nucleotides read TGTGCCACCAGTGATTCCCCGGGACAGGGGTATAGCAATCAGCCCCAGCATTTT. Its protein product is CATSDSPGQGYSNQPQHF.

On this clone: One junction end does not reproduce the germline sequence, and a read error may be involved. The chain employs TRBV6-2 or TRBV6-3 and TRBJ2-7; no definite D call. The CDR3 spans 12 residues. Germline lookup yields CDR1 MNHEY and CDR2 SVGEGT. The CDR3 reads CASSLKRARSHF. For the CDR3, the DNA is TGTGCCAGCAGTTTAAAGAGAGCCCGATCTCACTTC.